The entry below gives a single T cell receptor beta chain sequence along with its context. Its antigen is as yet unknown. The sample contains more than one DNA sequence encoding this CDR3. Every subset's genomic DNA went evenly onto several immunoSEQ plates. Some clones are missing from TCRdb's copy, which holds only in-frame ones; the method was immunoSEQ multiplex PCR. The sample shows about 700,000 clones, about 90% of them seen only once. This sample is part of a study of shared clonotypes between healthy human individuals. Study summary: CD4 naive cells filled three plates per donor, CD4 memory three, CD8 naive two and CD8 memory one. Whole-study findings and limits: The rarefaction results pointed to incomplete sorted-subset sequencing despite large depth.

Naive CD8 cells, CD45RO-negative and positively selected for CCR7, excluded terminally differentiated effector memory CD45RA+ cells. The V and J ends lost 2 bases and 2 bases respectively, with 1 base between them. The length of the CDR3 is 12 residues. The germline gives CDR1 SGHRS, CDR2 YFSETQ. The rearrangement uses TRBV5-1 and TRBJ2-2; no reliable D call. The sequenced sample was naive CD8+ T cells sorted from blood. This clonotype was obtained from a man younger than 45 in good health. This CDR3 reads CASSFNTGELFF. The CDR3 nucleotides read TGCGCCAGCAGCTTTAACACCGGGGAGCTGTTTTTT.